Only a few counts were recorded for the clone carrying this T cell receptor (beta chain). Antigen specificity is unknown. CDR1 MGHRA and CDR2 YSYEKL come from the germline V gene. V was cut by 0 bases and J by 7 bases, with 14 bases left in between. The CDR3 runs to 15 residues. This entry belongs to a study of CD8 T cells in ankylosing spondylitis. Study-level points and caveats: In synovial fluid and blood from reactive arthritis, some motif variants were previously reported. Disease-associated clonotypes exhibited CD8+ identity and were relatively infrequent in peripheral blood. Seemingly characteristic of ankylosing spondylitis blood was a TCR beta motif consisting of 7 or 8 highly homologous variants.

Generation of TCR beta libraries employed quantitative 5'-RACE incorporating molecular barcodes. MiXCR, run by TCRdb on the 5' RACE reads, gives a single entry per CDR3 protein. The sample has roughly 250,000 distinct CDR3 sequences, over 9.5% seen once. This receptor was identified in a male donor with ankylosing spondylitis or in good health (not recorded which). The sequenced sample was blood, either unsorted or a sorted T cell fraction (not recorded which). This chain joins TRBV4-1 and TRBJ2-3; D is possibly TRBD1 or TRBD2 (5 bases each). CDR3 in DNA: TGCGCCAGCAGCCAAGACCCCGGGACCGTCAATACGCAGTATTTT. Translated, it gives CASSQDPGTVNTQYF.